The 20 T cell receptor beta chains below come from one sample, sequenced in a study of CD8+ T cells in alopecia areata. RNA, once extracted, was reverse transcribed into cDNA for use as the sequencing template. The data were produced by immunoSEQ multiplex PCR, yet TCRdb's version contains in-frame clones alone and is incomplete. The table shows around 160,000 clones, with around 47% occurring only once. Input material: CD4+ T cells sorted from blood. The receptors shown here come from a human donor with alopecia areata.

This clone has only a few counts. This rearrangement joins TRBV7-3 to TRBJ2-1; 7 positions agree with TRBD2. Per germline, CDR1 SGHTA and CDR2 FQGTGA. J lost 9 bases, V lost 3 bases, and 5 bases had no gene match. The length of the CDR3 is 13 residues. CDR3 DNA sequence: TGTGCCAGCAGCTTCGGCGGGAGTGCTGAGCAGTTCTTC. Residues: CASSFGGSAEQFF. The complete variable domain, with remaining parts taken from reference TRBV7-3 and TRBJ2-1, reads GAGVSQTPSNKVTEKGKYVELRCDPISGHTALYWYRQSLGQGPEFLIYFQGTGAADDSGLPNDRFFAVRPEGSVSTLKIQRTERGDSAVYLCASSFGGSAEQFFGPGTRLTVL.

A few counts support this clone. This chain uses TRBV28 with TRBJ2-7; weak D call: TRBD1 (6 bases). V was pared by 5 bases and J by 5 bases, with 10 bases between. CDR1 MDHEN and CDR2 SYDVKM come from the germline V gene. The CDR3 runs 12 residues. Written as DNA, the CDR3 is TGTGCCAGCAGTAGGCCAGGGGACGAGCAGTACTTC. It codes for CASSRPGDEQYF.

This clone was found a few times. The chain uses TRBV29-1 and TRBJ1-1, with D possibly being TRBD1 (5 bases). Trimming pared 4 bases from V and 2 bases from J, leaving 11 bases between. This CDR3 contains 13 residues. The germline gives CDR1 SQVTM, CDR2 ANQGSEA. CDR3 bases: TGCAGCGTTGTACCAGGACACAACACTGAAGCTTTCTTT. Translating gives CSVVPGHNTEAFF.

The genes are TRBV19 and TRBJ1-2; D not resolved. V was trimmed by 7 bases and J by 4 bases, leaving 7 bases between them. The CDR3 consists of 11 residues. In germline, CDR1 is LNHDA, CDR2 SQIVND (reference sequence). The CDR3 region has the DNA TGTGCCAGTACCGCTGGCTATGGCTACACCTTC. This sequence encodes CASTAGYGYTF.

The chain is built from TRBV29-1 and TRBJ1-5, with TRBD1 matching over 9 bases. The CDR3 runs 14 residues. V was clipped by 6 bases and J by 1 base; unmatched bases: 4. The germline V gene encodes CDR1 SQVTM and CDR2 ANQGSEA. The DNA for the CDR3 is TGCAGCGTCACAACAGGGGGCAGCAATCAGCCCCAGCATTTT. It translates to CSVTTGGSNQPQHF.

This clone was observed once. The V gene is TRBV6-5, the J gene TRBJ1-3; TRBD1 matches 8 bases. The CDR3 is 15 residues long. CDR1 is MNHEY, CDR2 SVGAGI, per germline. The V and J ends lost 6 bases and 8 bases, in that order; junction bases with no gene match: 12. CDR3: CASRYRDRSTDTIYF. In DNA, the CDR3 is TGTGCCAGCAGGTACCGGGACAGGTCGACAGACACCATATATTTT.

The chain combines TRBV28 with TRBJ1-1; D gene uncertain. The germline CDR1 and CDR2 sequences are MDHEN and SYDVKM. Trimming cost V 3 bases and J 1 base, with 9 bases left between them. CDR3 length: 14 amino acids. In DNA, the CDR3 is TGTGCCAGCAGTTTGTGGACGAGGAACACTGAAGCTTTCTTT. Protein product: CASSLWTRNTEAFF.

The chain is built from TRBV29-1 and TRBJ2-5; D not certain. CDR3 length: 13 residues. Trimming cost V 4 bases and J 1 base, with 10 bases left between them. The germline CDR1 and CDR2 sequences are SQVTM and ANQGSEA. CDR3 region: CSVGAIAQETQYF. The DNA for the CDR3 is TGCAGCGTTGGGGCTATAGCCCAAGAGACCCAGTACTTC.

The V call is TRBV5-1, the J call TRBJ1-1, with D possibly TRBD1 on 5 matching bases. The CDR3 runs to 15 residues. The germline V and J ends were trimmed by 6 bases and 1 base, with 16 bases remaining between them. Germline V lookup: CDR1 SGHRS, CDR2 YFSETQ. CDR3 residues: CASTPGGRANTEAFF. The CDR3 region has the DNA TGCGCCAGCACGCCTGGTGGCAGGGCGAACACTGAAGCTTTCTTT.

The rearrangement joins TRBV5-6 to TRBJ2-7, with a possible D match to TRBD1 (6 bases). The CDR3 runs to 12 residues. From germline, CDR1 is SGHDT and CDR2 YYEEEE. Trimming cost V 4 bases and J 7 bases, with 12 bases left between them. The CDR3 region is CASSLNRDEQYF. Here the CDR3 DNA reads TGTGCCAGCAGCCTCAACAGGGATGAGCAGTACTTC.

With respect to this clone: Without the conserved terminal phenylalanine or tryptophan, this CDR3 likely stems from a read error. It is unclear where the CDR3 begins or ends on the DNA, so no DNA is shown, and the CDR3 is as TCRdb lists it. The chain has TRBV10-3 and TRBJ2-7; the DNA was not compared with TRBD2, the D call given in the table. The CDR3 region is 11 residues in length, termini included. Germline CDR1 ENHRY, CDR2 SYGVKD. The CDR3 spells CAIIGGGLRPD.

The chain is built from TRBV28 and TRBJ2-7, with D possibly called TRBD1 or TRBD2 (6 bases each). With 7 bases removed from V and 4 bases from J, the gap between germline ends came to 11 bases. Germline values: CDR1 MDHEN, CDR2 SYDVKM. CDR3 length: 12 residues. CDR3 in DNA: TGTGCCAGCACGGGGGCAGGGTACGAGCAGTACTTC. Its protein is CASTGAGYEQYF.

V usage is TRBV18 and J usage is TRBJ2-1, with TRBD2 matching over 11 bases. With V trimmed by 3 bases and J by 3 bases, 7 bases remained unmatched. In germline, CDR1 is KGHSH, CDR2 LQKENI. CDR3 length: 17 residues. CDR3 sequence: CASSPQAGTSGYNEQFF. For the CDR3, the DNA is TGTGCCAGCTCACCTCAGGCCGGGACTAGCGGCTACAATGAGCAGTTCTTC.

The CDR3 loop is CSVAGGATDTQYF. The CDR3 DNA follows: TGCAGCGTTGCCGGGGGGGCCACAGATACGCAGTATTTT. This chain uses TRBV29-1 with TRBJ2-3; 8 bases are shared with TRBD2. Germline V CDR1 and CDR2: SQVTM, ANQGSEA. This CDR3 comprises 13 residues. Trimming cost V 4 bases and J 2 bases; bases outside gene matches: 2.

This chain joins TRBV29-1 and TRBJ1-1; D remains unclear. The CDR3 runs 15 residues. CDR1 SQVTM and CDR2 ANQGSEA come from the germline V gene. The V end was cut by 6 bases, the J end by 0 bases, with 17 bases between. The CDR3 sequence: CSVRYRALMNTEAFF. The DNA for the CDR3 is TGCAGCGTCCGATACAGAGCCCTAATGAACACTGAAGCTTTCTTT.

This clone was recorded a few times. This chain connects TRBV2 to TRBJ2-7; TRBD2 matches 10 bases. The germline V gene encodes CDR1 SNHLY and CDR2 FYNNEI. V was clipped by 2 bases and J by 3 bases; unmatched bases: 1. The CDR3 runs 14 residues. CDR3 amino acids: CASSELAGDYEQYF. For the CDR3, the DNA is TGTGCCAGCAGTGAACTAGCGGGAGACTACGAGCAGTACTTC.

This clone came up a few times. The J gene is TRBJ1-5, the V gene TRBV5-5; D remains ambiguous. The CDR3 runs to 13 residues. The germline V gene encodes CDR1 SGHKS and CDR2 YYEKEE (reference sequence). Trimming cost V 0 bases and J 7 bases, with 8 bases left between them. CDR3 sequence: CASSLGETQPQHF. The CDR3 nucleotides are TGTGCCAGCAGCTTGGGGGAAACGCAGCCCCAGCATTTT.

The chain uses TRBV29-1 and TRBJ2-6; maybe TRBD1 (5 bases). Per the germline V gene, CDR1 is SQVTM and CDR2 is ANQGSEA. CDR3 length equals 15 residues. The V gene lost 6 bases and the J gene lost 1 base, with 13 bases spanning the gap. CDR3 bases: TGCAGCGTCCATGAAGGGGCATCTGGGGCCAACGTCCTGACTTTC. Protein: CSVHEGASGANVLTF.

This rearrangement joins TRBV18 to TRBJ2-7; 14 bases align to TRBD2. CDR1 and CDR2 (germline): KGHSH, LQKENI. The CDR3 sequence is 17 residues long. The V and J ends lost 4 bases and 3 bases, in that order; junction bases with no gene match: 8. CDR3 DNA: TGTGCCAGCTCACGGGGGACTAGCGGGAGTGGGGTCTACGAGCAGTACTTC. As protein: CASSRGTSGSGVYEQYF.

V and J are TRBV6-5 and TRBJ1-1; a possible D gene is TRBD1 (5 bases). The V end lost 4 bases, the J end lost 3 bases, and 9 bases lay between the germline ends. This CDR3 comprises 13 residues. From germline, CDR1 is MNHEY and CDR2 SVGAGI. The CDR3 DNA sequence: TGTGCCAGCAGTTCCTGGGGGGACACTGAAGCTTTCTTT. Its translation: CASSSWGDTEAFF.